These T cell receptor beta chains were read from a single sample in a study of blood T cell repertoires in COVID-19. Profiling relied on immunoSEQ multiplex PCR, and the TCRdb table lists in-frame clones only, not all of them. The sample has roughly 200,000 clones; 88% are singletons. Sequencing was done on a sample of PBMCs or T cells enriched from blood (not recorded which). These receptors originate from a woman aged 25 to 39 who had recovered from COVID-19. CDR3s leave out the opening cysteine and the closing phenylalanine or tryptophan. Only some rows state a clone size, as once, few, many or a class for expanded clones.

clone_size: .
v_call: TRBV4-2
j_call: TRBJ2-3
cdr3_aa: ASSHILAGGTDTQY

clone_size: .
v_call: TRBV2
j_call: TRBJ2-7
cdr3_aa: ASSESGGPYEQY

clone_size: .
v_call: TRBV19
j_call: TRBJ1-5
cdr3_aa: ASTSSGTASYSNQPQH

clone_size: few
v_call: TRBV7-9
j_call: TRBJ2-2
cdr3_aa: ASNWGGNTGELF

clone_size: .
v_call: TRBV6-6
j_call: TRBJ1-3
cdr3_aa: ASSYEGNTIY

clone_size: .
v_call: TRBV18
j_call: TRBJ2-3
cdr3_aa: ASRSGLAGGTTDTQY

clone_size: .
v_call: TRBV23-1
j_call: TRBJ2-4
cdr3_aa: ASSQSSRTSGGILAKNIQY

clone_size: .
v_call: TRBV2
j_call: TRBJ2-1
cdr3_aa: ASPLVGGDEQF

clone_size: .
v_call: TRBV3-1/TRBV3-2
j_call: TRBJ2-5
cdr3_aa: ATHTGGETQY

clone_size: .
v_call: TRBV12-3/TRBV12-4
j_call: TRBJ1-2
cdr3_aa: ASSTGAEGGYT

clone_size: .
v_call: TRBV3-1/TRBV3-2
j_call: TRBJ1-2
cdr3_aa: ASSQGKQGSGYT

clone_size: .
v_call: TRBV6-6
j_call: TRBJ1-4
cdr3_aa: ASSYSTDRGEKLF

clone_size: .
v_call: TRBV2
j_call: TRBJ1-1
cdr3_aa: ATSRDIGAEAF

clone_size: .
v_call: TRBV14
j_call: TRBJ2-7
cdr3_aa: ASSPGQYEQY

clone_size: .
v_call: TRBV12-1
j_call: TRBJ1-4
cdr3_aa: ASSSEGEEKLF

clone_size: .
v_call: TRBV3-1/TRBV3-2
j_call: TRBJ1-2
cdr3_aa: ASSPTGGSYSYGYT

clone_size: .
v_call: TRBV5-4
j_call: TRBJ1-3
cdr3_aa: ASSLTGFGNTIY

clone_size: .
v_call: TRBV5-4
j_call: TRBJ1-2
cdr3_aa: ASSLGGWYDGYT